The 22 T cell receptor beta chains below were found in one sample sequenced in a study of T cells after yellow fever vaccination. One entry per CDR3 protein, called by TCRdb with MiXCR from the 5' RACE reads. The table records just under 600,000 distinct CDR3 sequences, approximately 12% of them present only once. Sequenced material: PBMCs, taken on the day of the yellow fever booster vaccination. These TCRs come from a man younger than 45 who received the YFV17D yellow fever vaccine.

This clonotype has more than one count but fewer than ten. The rearrangement links TRBV7-6 to TRBJ2-1; TRBD2 agrees at 7 bases. The CDR3 has 16 residues. Germline V gives CDR1 SGHVS, CDR2 FNYEAQ. With V trimmed by 5 bases and J by 6 bases, 13 bases remained unmatched. The CDR3 nucleotides are TGTGCCAGCAGCCCTAGCGGTGGCTTTGGGGGCAATGAGCAGTTCTTC. As protein: CASSPSGGFGGNEQFF. The full variable domain, with the rest looked up from reference TRBV7-6 and TRBJ2-1, is GAGVSQSPRYKVTKRGQDVALRCDPISGHVSLYWYRQALGQGPEFLTYFNYEAQQDKSGLPNDRFSAERPEGSISTLTIQRTEQRDSAMYRCASSPSGGFGGNEQFFGPGTRLTVL.

This clonotype was recorded a few times. V is TRBV5-1 and J is TRBJ2-1; TRBD2 agrees at 8 bases. The CDR3 extends over 14 amino acids. The germline V gene has CDR1 SGHRS and CDR2 YFSETQ. The V segment lost 2 bases and the J segment 4 bases; nucleotides outside the gene matches: 2. The CDR3 here is CASSFPGGYNEQFF. The DNA for the CDR3 is TGCGCCAGCAGCTTCCCGGGAGGGTACAATGAGCAGTTCTTC.

This clonotype came up a few times. The chain couples TRBV20-1 to TRBJ2-1; D remains ambiguous. Germline CDR1 DFQATT, CDR2 SNEGSKA (reference sequence). Deletions cut 5 bases from V and 10 bases from J, with 9 bases between. This CDR3 region has 10 residues. The CDR3 DNA is TGCAGTGCTCCCCAGAGCGAGCAGTTCTTC. This sequence encodes CSAPQSEQFF.

This rearrangement joins TRBV20-1 to TRBJ2-2, with TRBD2 matching over 8 bases. Germline trimming cut 6 bases from V and 6 bases from J; bases unmatched to any gene: 6. The CDR3 consists of 13 residues. The germline CDR1 and CDR2 sequences are DFQATT and SNEGSKA (reference sequence). CDR3 protein: CSAPGLAAGELFF. CDR3 nucleotides: TGCAGTGCCCCCGGACTAGCCGCCGGGGAGCTGTTTTTT.

The gene calls are TRBV20-1 and TRBJ2-1; D might be TRBD1 (6 bases). The germline gives CDR1 DFQATT, CDR2 SNEGSKA (reference sequence). The CDR3 totals 16 residues. The germline V and J ends were trimmed by 1 base and 0 bases, with 13 bases remaining between them. The CDR3 loop reads CSARVLDRTSYNEQFF. The DNA of the CDR3 is TGCAGTGCTAGAGTGCTCGACAGGACCTCCTACAATGAGCAGTTCTTC.

This clonotype was seen at least ten times. The chain has TRBV7-3 and TRBJ2-2; a possible D gene is TRBD2 (5 bases). This CDR3 is built from 15 residues. Looked up from germline, CDR1 is SGHTA and CDR2 is FQGTGA. V shed 5 bases and J shed 4 bases, with 14 bases lying between them. CDR3: CASSPSGVGTGELFF. Written as DNA, the CDR3 is TGTGCCAGCAGCCCAAGCGGTGTGGGCACCGGGGAGCTGTTTTTT.

The V gene is TRBV7-8, the J gene TRBJ2-7, with D maybe TRBD1 (5 bases). The V end lost 4 bases, the J end lost 0 bases, and 13 bases lay between the germline ends. The germline V gene encodes CDR1 SGHVS and CDR2 FQNEAQ. CDR3 size: 15 residues. CDR3 sequence reads: CASSSRQRSSYEQYF. CDR3 in DNA: TGTGCCAGCAGCTCGAGACAGAGGAGCTCCTACGAGCAGTACTTC.

The genes are TRBV14 and TRBJ2-1; TRBD2 aligns across 7 bases. V lost 0 bases to trimming and J lost 3 bases; unmatched junction nucleotides: 17. The CDR3 has 20 amino acids. Looked up from germline, CDR1 is SGHDN and CDR2 is FVKESK. The CDR3 spells CASSQDSVWGGEGIYNEQFF. DNA of the CDR3: TGTGCCAGCAGCCAAGATTCGGTTTGGGGGGGAGAAGGGATCTACAATGAGCAGTTCTTC.

There are a few counts of this clonotype. The CDR3 DNA follows: TGCAGCGTACGGGGACTAGCGGGAGGGGAGACCCAGTACTTC. Translated: CSVRGLAGGETQYF. The chain carries TRBV29-1 and TRBJ2-5; 16 bases agree with TRBD2. The V segment lost 6 bases and the J segment 5 bases; nucleotides outside the gene matches: 3. This CDR3 has 14 residues. Germline V gene data show CDR1 as SQVTM and CDR2 as ANQGSEA.

This chain links TRBV30 with TRBJ1-1, with D possibly being TRBD1 (5 bases). Germline V lookup: CDR1 GTSNPN, CDR2 SVGIG (reference sequence). V lost 2 bases and J 11 bases, leaving 15 bases between the germline ends. This CDR3 contains 12 residues. The CDR3 reads CAWSPGSVLAFF. The DNA of the CDR3 is TGTGCCTGGAGTCCAGGGAGTGTGTTGGCTTTCTTT.

The chain joins TRBV2 to TRBJ2-5; 10 bases line up with TRBD2. The germline CDR1 and CDR2 sequences are SNHLY and FYNNEI. J gave up 1 base and V 8 bases, and 1 base lay outside the gene matches. The CDR3 totals 13 residues. CDR3 bases: TGTGCCAGCGTAGCGGGAGGCCAAGAGACCCAGTACTTC. It translates to CASVAGGQETQYF.

The chain carries TRBV12-5 and TRBJ2-2; a possible D gene is TRBD2 (5 bases). Trimming stripped 7 bases from V and 4 bases from J, with 16 bases between. The CDR3 contains 15 residues. The germline V gene encodes CDR1 LGHNT and CDR2 FRNRAP. CDR3 loop: CASAEGSIGTGELFF. Written as DNA, the CDR3 is TGTGCTAGTGCTGAGGGATCCATAGGCACCGGGGAGCTGTTTTTT.

This clonotype was recorded a few times. The J gene is TRBJ1-4, the V gene TRBV29-1; TRBD1 agrees at 7 bases. The CDR3 loop spans 15 amino acids. Trimming took 2 bases from V and 5 from J; bases not matched to a gene: 8. Per germline, CDR1 SQVTM and CDR2 ANQGSEA. The CDR3 is CSVESSGTVNEKLFF. The CDR3 DNA reads TGCAGCGTTGAATCCTCCGGGACAGTGAATGAAAAACTGTTTTTT. The full variable domain, rest sourced from reference TRBV29-1 and TRBJ1-4, is SAVISQKPSRDICQRGTSLTIQCQVDSQVTMMFWYRQQPGQSLTLIATANQGSEATYESGFVIDKFPISRPNLTFSTLTVSNMSPEDSSIYLCSVESSGTVNEKLFFGSGTQLSVL.

The chain joins TRBV12-3 or TRBV12-4 to TRBJ1-5, with 8 positions matching TRBD1. The CDR3 contains 15 residues. Trimming cost V 5 bases and J 6 bases; bases outside gene matches: 9. The DNA for the CDR3 is TGTGCCAGCAGTCTCTCTCCAGGGGGCACTCAGCCCCAGCATTTT. Its protein product is CASSLSPGGTQPQHF.

This chain connects TRBV28 to TRBJ2-4, with D possibly called TRBD1 or TRBD2 (5 bases each). Germline-derived CDR1 and CDR2 are MDHEN and SYDVKM. CDR3 length equals 14 residues. V lost 8 bases and J 5 bases, leaving 16 bases between the germline ends. CDR3 residues: CASSPLGEENIQYF. DNA of the CDR3: TGTGCCAGCTCTCCCCTGGGGGAAGAAAACATTCAGTACTTC.

There are a few counts of this clonotype. The V gene is TRBV7-8, the J gene TRBJ1-1; no clear D gene. This CDR3 comprises 13 residues. Germline V CDR1 and CDR2: SGHVS, FQNEAQ. V was pared by 1 base and J by 6 bases, with 9 bases between. The CDR3 nucleotides are TGTGCCAGCAGCTTAGGAGAGGTCGCTGAAGCTTTCTTT. Translation: CASSLGEVAEAFF.

This clonotype was counted a few times. The V and J genes are TRBV11-3 and TRBJ2-6, with TRBD1 matching over 7 bases. Germline V CDR1 and CDR2: SGHNT, YENEEA. The CDR3 totals 15 residues. V lost 6 bases to trimming and J lost 2 bases; unmatched junction nucleotides: 4. CDR3 bases: TGTGCCAGCAGTACAGGGGTTGCTGGGGCCAACGTCCTGACTTTC. It codes for CASSTGVAGANVLTF.

This clonotype showed up just a few times. V usage is TRBV9 and J usage is TRBJ2-1; TRBD1 might be the D (5 bases). The CDR3 extends over 14 amino acids. The V gene's germline CDR1 is SGDLS and CDR2 YYNGEE. V lost 2 bases and J lost 1, with 7 bases in between. The DNA for the CDR3 is TGTGCCAGCAGCGTCGGACAATCCTACAATGAGCAGTTCTTC. It yields the protein CASSVGQSYNEQFF.

This clonotype has a handful of counts. V and J are TRBV9 and TRBJ2-1, with 8 bases lining up with TRBD2. The CDR3 runs to 20 residues. V trimming: 1 base; J trimming: 5 bases; junction bases outside the gene matches: 20. Per the germline V gene, CDR1 is SGDLS and CDR2 is YYNGEE. CDR3 DNA sequence: TGTGCCAGCAGCGTAACCACGGGGGGGGCAGAGGGACGATACAACAATGAGCAGTTCTTC. The encoded protein is CASSVTTGGAEGRYNNEQFF.

V gene TRBV27 combines with J gene TRBJ2-1, with 7 bases aligning to TRBD2. From germline, CDR1 is MNHEY and CDR2 SMNVEV (reference sequence). The junction had 6 bases not matched to a gene; V was cut back by 6 bases and J by 4 bases. The CDR3 consists of 14 residues. Written as DNA, the CDR3 is TGTGCCAGCAGCTCTAGCGGATTATACAATGAGCAGTTCTTC. As protein: CASSSSGLYNEQFF.

This sequence joins TRBV5-5 and TRBJ2-1; a weak D match, TRBD1 (5 bases). The germline V gene has CDR1 SGHKS and CDR2 YYEKEE (reference sequence). V was clipped by 2 bases and J by 10 bases, with 16 bases between them. This CDR3 comprises 14 residues. CDR3 sequence reads: CASSFTGTLQEQFF. CDR3 sequence (DNA): TGTGCCAGCAGCTTTACAGGTACCCTACAGGAGCAGTTCTTC.

This clonotype was detected only a few times. The chain couples TRBV7-2 to TRBJ2-3; 7 bases are a match to TRBD2. The CDR3 loop spans 16 amino acids. The V gene's germline CDR1 is SGHTA and CDR2 FQGNSA. The V and J ends lost 3 bases and 0 bases, in that order; junction bases with no gene match: 6. CDR3: CASSFQPAGSTDTQYF. CDR3 DNA sequence: TGTGCCAGCAGCTTCCAGCCAGCGGGGAGCACAGATACGCAGTATTTT.